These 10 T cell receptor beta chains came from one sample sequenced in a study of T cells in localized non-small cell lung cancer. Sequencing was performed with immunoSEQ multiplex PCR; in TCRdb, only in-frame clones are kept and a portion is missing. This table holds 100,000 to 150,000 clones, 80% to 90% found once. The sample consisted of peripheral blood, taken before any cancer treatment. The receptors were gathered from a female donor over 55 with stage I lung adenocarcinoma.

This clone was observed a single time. CDR3 DNA: TGTGCTAGTGGGATCTACACCACAGATACGCAGTATTTT. It is translated as CASGIYTTDTQYF. The chain employs TRBV12-5 and TRBJ2-3; D unclear. Looked up from germline, CDR1 is LGHNT and CDR2 is FRNRAP. This CDR3 contains 13 residues. The germline V and J ends were trimmed by 6 bases and 2 bases, with 9 bases remaining between them.

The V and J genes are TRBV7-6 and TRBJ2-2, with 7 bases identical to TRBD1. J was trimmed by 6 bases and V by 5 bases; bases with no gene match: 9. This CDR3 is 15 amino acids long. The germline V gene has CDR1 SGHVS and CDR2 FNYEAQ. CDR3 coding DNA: TGTGCCAGCAGCATCGCAGGGGGAACATCCGGGGAGCTGTTTTTT. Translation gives CASSIAGGTSGELFF.

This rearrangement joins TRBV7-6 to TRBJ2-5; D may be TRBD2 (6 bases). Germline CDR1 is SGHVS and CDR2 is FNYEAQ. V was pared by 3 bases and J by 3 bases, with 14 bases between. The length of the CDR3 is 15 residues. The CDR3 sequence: CASSFSFTGEETQYF. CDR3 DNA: TGTGCCAGCAGCTTCTCCTTTACGGGAGAAGAGACCCAGTACTTC.

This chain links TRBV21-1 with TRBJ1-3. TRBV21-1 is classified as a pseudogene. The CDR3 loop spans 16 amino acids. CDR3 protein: CASSNGGVCSGNTIYF. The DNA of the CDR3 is TGTGCCAGCAGCAATGGAGGGGTATGCTCTGGAAACACCATATATTTT.

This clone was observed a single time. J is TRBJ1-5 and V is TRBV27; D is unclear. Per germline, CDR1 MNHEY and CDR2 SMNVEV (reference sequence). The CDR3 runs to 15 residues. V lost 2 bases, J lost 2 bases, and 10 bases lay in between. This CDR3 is CASSLRWQGNQPQHF. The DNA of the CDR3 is TGTGCCAGCAGTTTACGGTGGCAGGGCAATCAGCCCCAGCATTTT.

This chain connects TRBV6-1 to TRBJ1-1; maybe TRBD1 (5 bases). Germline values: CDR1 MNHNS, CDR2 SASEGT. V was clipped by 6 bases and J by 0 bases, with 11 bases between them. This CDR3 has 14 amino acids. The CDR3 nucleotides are TGTGCCAGCAGCGACGGGACGGTGAACACTGAAGCTTTCTTT. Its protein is CASSDGTVNTEAFF.

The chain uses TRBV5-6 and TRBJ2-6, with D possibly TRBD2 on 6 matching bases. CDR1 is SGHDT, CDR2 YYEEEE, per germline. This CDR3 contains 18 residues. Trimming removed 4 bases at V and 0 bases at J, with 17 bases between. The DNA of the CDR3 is TGTGCCAGCAGCCCCAGGTACAGGACTAACTCTGGGGCCAACGTCCTGACTTTC. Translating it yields CASSPRYRTNSGANVLTF.

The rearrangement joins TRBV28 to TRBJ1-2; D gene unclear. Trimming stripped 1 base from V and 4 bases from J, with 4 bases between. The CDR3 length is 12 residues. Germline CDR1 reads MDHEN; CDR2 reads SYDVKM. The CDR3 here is CASSLSSYGYTF. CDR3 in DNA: TGTGCCAGCAGTTTATCCTCCTATGGCTACACCTTC.

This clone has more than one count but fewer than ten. The CDR3 DNA reads as TGTGCCAGCAGCTTCTCGACAGGGAATGGCTACACCTTC. Its translation is CASSFSTGNGYTF. V and J are TRBV11-2 and TRBJ1-2, with 7 bases aligning to TRBD1. Germline V gene data show CDR1 as SGHAT and CDR2 as FQNNGV. Trimming cost V 3 bases and J 6 bases; bases outside gene matches: 4. CDR3 size: 13 residues. Variable domain in full (rest from reference TRBV11-2 and TRBJ1-2): EAGVAQSPRYKIIEKRQSVAFWCNPISGHATLYWYQQILGQGPKLLIQFQNNGVVDDSQLPKDRFSAERLKGVDSTLKIQPAKLEDSAVYLCASSFSTGNGYTFGSGTRLTVV.

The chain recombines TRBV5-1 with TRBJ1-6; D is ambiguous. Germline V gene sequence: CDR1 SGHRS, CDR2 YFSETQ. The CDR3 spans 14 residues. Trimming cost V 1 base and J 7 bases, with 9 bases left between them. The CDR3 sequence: CASSLRRANSPLHF. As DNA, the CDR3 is TGCGCCAGCAGCTTGAGAAGGGCAAATTCACCCCTCCACTTT.